Shown below are 22 T cell receptor beta chains from a single sample sequenced in a study of cytomegalovirus exposure and HLA in healthy donors (TCRdb year 2017). Library preparation employed the immunoSEQ multiplex PCR assay. For the multiplex PCR, a mixture combining 60 forward primers for TCR Vbeta segments and 13 reverse primers for TCR Jbeta segments was used. TCRdb holds this immuneACCESS table with in-frame rearrangements only. Some clones are missing; in checked studies, unresolved V genes explain under half, and the rest has no known cause. Within this sample are 100,000 to 150,000 clones, with 66% of them counted one time only. The ten most abundant clones make up more than 1.5% of the sample. Sequencing used PBMCs. These receptors came from a man aged 18 to 29 in good health and CMV-seronegative.

The chain uses TRBV28 and TRBJ1-1; D might be TRBD1 (5 bases). The V and J ends lost 6 bases and 1 base respectively, with 15 bases between them. Germline V gene lookup returns CDR1 MDHEN and CDR2 SYDVKM. This CDR3 is built from 15 residues. CDR3 nucleotides: TGTGCCAGCAGGCCCAGACGGGGGAGGAACACTGAAGCTTTCTTT. Encoded protein: CASRPRRGRNTEAFF.

This clone was seen a handful of times. V and J are TRBV7-6 and TRBJ1-1, with D hard to call. CDR1 and CDR2 from the germline V gene are SGHVS and FNYEAQ. Trimming cost V 1 base and J 4 bases, with 10 bases left between them. The CDR3 is 14 residues long. The CDR3 here is CASSLGEVGTEAFF. The CDR3 region has the DNA TGTGCCAGCAGCTTAGGGGAGGTTGGCACTGAAGCTTTCTTT.

The chain is built from TRBV18 and TRBJ2-7, with 12 bases aligning to TRBD2. The V gene's germline CDR1 is KGHSH and CDR2 LQKENI. Losses at the gene ends were 1 base for V and 1 base for J; bases not matched to a gene: 5. The CDR3 loop spans 17 amino acids. In DNA, the CDR3 is TGTGCCAGCTCACCACTCTTCGGGACTAGCGGGTCCTACGAGCAGTACTTC. Translation: CASSPLFGTSGSYEQYF.

The CDR3 protein is CASSLGGLRVEQYF. DNA for the CDR3: TGTGCCAGCAGCTTAGGGGGCCTCAGGGTCGAGCAGTACTTC. The chain recombines TRBV7-2 with TRBJ2-7; D may be TRBD1 (5 bases). This CDR3 comprises 14 residues. Between the trimmed V and J ends, which lost 1 base and 6 bases, there was a span of 13 bases. Germline V gene sequence: CDR1 SGHTA, CDR2 FQGNSA.

V usage is TRBV7-2 and J usage is TRBJ1-5; D is undetermined. Germline V gives CDR1 SGHTA, CDR2 FQGNSA. V lost 5 bases and J 2 bases, leaving 10 bases between the germline ends. The CDR3 has 14 amino acids. CDR3 region: CASSPMRGNQPQHF. As DNA, the CDR3 is TGTGCCAGCAGCCCGATGAGAGGCAATCAGCCCCAGCATTTT.

A few counts support this clone. This rearrangement joins TRBV6-6 to TRBJ1-3; the match to TRBD1 covers 7 bases. The CDR3 length is 15 residues. Germline values: CDR1 MNHNY, CDR2 SVGAGI (reference sequence). Trimming took 6 bases from V and 0 from J; bases not matched to a gene: 5. The CDR3 is CASSSTGLSGNTIYF. In DNA, the CDR3 is TGTGCCAGCAGCTCGACAGGGCTCTCTGGAAACACCATATATTTT.

The V call is TRBV11-2, the J call TRBJ1-1; D call uncertain. Trimming pared 5 bases from V and 6 bases from J, leaving 10 bases between. CDR3 length: 12 residues. Germline V gene sequence: CDR1 SGHAT, CDR2 FQNNGV. CDR3 DNA: TGTGCCAGCAGCCAAGCCCGAGCTGAAGCTTTCTTT. Its protein is CASSQARAEAFF.

The sample holds a few counts of this clone. V usage is TRBV2 and J usage is TRBJ1-5; D perhaps matches TRBD1 (5 bases). Germline V CDR1 and CDR2: SNHLY, FYNNEI. V was shortened by 10 bases and J by 0 bases, with 10 bases between the two germline ends. The CDR3 runs to 13 residues. CDR3 nucleotides: TGTGCCACCGCGGGGCTTAGCAATCAGCCCCAGCATTTT. This translates into CATAGLSNQPQHF.

The chain links TRBV18 to TRBJ1-1, with D unclear. Germline CDR1 reads KGHSH; CDR2 reads LQKENI. V shed 5 bases and J shed 5 bases, with 15 bases lying between them. CDR3 length equals 14 residues. As DNA, the CDR3 is TGTGCCAGCTCAGACGGGGTCCAAAGGACTGAAGCTTTCTTT. This encodes CASSDGVQRTEAFF.

The V and J genes are TRBV19 and TRBJ1-1; D possibly corresponds to TRBD1 (5 bases). The CDR3 consists of 12 residues. V was shortened by 6 bases and J by 4 bases, with 9 bases between the two germline ends. Germline lookup yields CDR1 LNHDA and CDR2 SQIVND (reference sequence). The CDR3 here is CASRRDFTEAFF. For the CDR3, the DNA is TGTGCCAGTAGGCGGGACTTCACTGAAGCTTTCTTT.

V is TRBV10-3 and J is TRBJ1-4, with D uncertain. Looked up from germline, CDR1 is ENHRY and CDR2 is SYGVKD. The CDR3 length is 13 residues. The V and J ends lost 5 bases and 7 bases respectively, with 11 bases between them. CDR3 loop: CAISSNSGEKLFF. CDR3 nucleotide sequence: TGTGCCATCAGTTCAAACAGCGGTGAAAAACTGTTTTTT.

This clone occurred a few times. The chain recombines TRBV7-2 with TRBJ2-1, with a weak D call TRBD1 (6 bases). The CDR3 extends over 11 amino acids. Germline-derived CDR1 and CDR2 are SGHTA and FQGNSA. The ends were cut back, 1 base at V and 14 bases at J, with 9 bases in the middle. The CDR3 reads CASSLVRQEFF. The CDR3 bases are TGTGCCAGCAGCTTAGTCAGACAGGAGTTCTTC.

The sample holds a few counts of this clone. The chain recombines TRBV4-2 with TRBJ1-4, with no clear D. The V and J ends lost 1 base and 6 bases respectively, with 15 bases between them. This CDR3 is 16 amino acids long. Germline CDR1 and CDR2: LGHNA and YNFKEQ. CDR3 amino acids: CASSQGMGGLDEKLFF. In DNA form, the CDR3 reads TGTGCCAGCAGCCAAGGTATGGGAGGGCTTGATGAAAAACTGTTTTTT.

V gene TRBV5-6 combines with J gene TRBJ1-4, with a tentative D call TRBD1 (5 bases). The germline CDR1 and CDR2 sequences are SGHDT and YYEEEE. V lost 4 bases, J lost 7 bases, and 11 bases lay in between. The CDR3 contains 13 residues. The CDR3 DNA reads as TGTGCCAGCAGCCTCGGACACACTGAAAAACTGTTTTTT. Amino acids: CASSLGHTEKLFF.

This clone has just a few counts. The chain carries TRBV30 and TRBJ1-1; 9 positions agree with TRBD1. Germline V CDR1 and CDR2: GTSNPN, SVGIG (reference sequence). CDR3 size: 13 residues. The V segment lost 7 bases and the J segment 4 bases; nucleotides outside the gene matches: 7. Written as DNA, the CDR3 is TGTGCCTCAACAGGGGGCGCGGGCACTGAAGCTTTCTTT. Amino acid sequence: CASTGGAGTEAFF.

The rearrangement joins TRBV4-1 to TRBJ2-3, with D possibly TRBD2 on 5 matching bases. The ends were cut back, 1 base at V and 4 bases at J, with 21 bases in the middle. Germline lookup yields CDR1 MGHRA and CDR2 YSYEKL. The CDR3 consists of 18 residues. Written as DNA, the CDR3 is TGCGCCAGCAGCCAAGCGGCTGTCGCGGGCCATGGCGCAGATACGCAGTATTTT. Residues: CASSQAAVAGHGADTQYF.

This clone was seen a few times. Other DNA sequences from this sample encode an identical CDR3 as well. J is TRBJ1-1 and V is TRBV6-5, with TRBD1 as a possible D gene (6 bases). V was cut by 2 bases and J by 1 base, with 11 bases left in between. Germline V gene data show CDR1 as MNHEY and CDR2 as SVGAGI. This CDR3 has 15 amino acids. The DNA for the CDR3 is TGTGCCAGCAGTTACGGGGGCGCGGGGAACACTGAAGCTTTCTTT. Translated: CASSYGGAGNTEAFF.

The rearrangement joins TRBV2 to TRBJ2-2; 10 positions agree with TRBD2. Germline trimming cut 5 bases from V and 6 bases from J; bases unmatched to any gene: 6. CDR3 length: 15 residues. Germline V gene sequence: CDR1 SNHLY, CDR2 FYNNEI. The CDR3 loop reads CASSSLAGVAGELFF. CDR3 nucleotide sequence: TGTGCCAGCAGTAGTCTAGCGGGAGTTGCCGGGGAGCTGTTTTTT.

This clone is a singleton in its sample. The chain links TRBV4-2 to TRBJ2-7; tentative D call: TRBD1 (6 bases). CDR1 and CDR2 (germline): LGHNA, YNFKEQ. The CDR3 spans 13 residues. V lost 0 bases and J 5 bases, leaving 8 bases between the germline ends. CDR3 sequence reads: CASSQEHRDEQYF. CDR3 coding DNA: TGTGCCAGCAGCCAAGAACACAGGGACGAGCAGTACTTC.

A few counts support this clone. This chain connects TRBV7-2 to TRBJ2-7; D possibly corresponds to TRBD2 (6 bases). Per germline, CDR1 SGHTA and CDR2 FQGNSA. This CDR3 is built from 14 residues. V was clipped by 5 bases and J by 6 bases, with 17 bases between them. CDR3 loop: CASSQSTVGGEQYF. The CDR3 nucleotides read TGTGCCAGCAGCCAGAGTACCGTCGGGGGCGAGCAGTACTTC.

The table lists this clone with a count of one. This chain links TRBV5-6 with TRBJ1-2; D is unresolved. V lost 0 bases and J 8 bases, leaving 11 bases between the germline ends. Looked up from germline, CDR1 is SGHDT and CDR2 is YYEEEE. The CDR3 consists of 13 residues. The CDR3 is CASSLVGSSGYTF. The CDR3 coding sequence is TGTGCCAGCAGCTTGGTCGGGTCTAGCGGCTACACCTTC.

This clone was observed a few times. The CDR3 sequence: CASSFYSVRAGNTIYF. The CDR3 coding sequence is TGTGCCAGCAGCTTCTATTCGGTCCGAGCTGGAAACACCATATATTTT. The V gene is TRBV7-9, the J gene TRBJ1-3, with D unclear. CDR1 SEHNR and CDR2 FQNEAQ come from the germline V gene (reference sequence). CDR3 length: 16 residues. Trimming pared 3 bases from V and 2 bases from J, leaving 14 bases between.